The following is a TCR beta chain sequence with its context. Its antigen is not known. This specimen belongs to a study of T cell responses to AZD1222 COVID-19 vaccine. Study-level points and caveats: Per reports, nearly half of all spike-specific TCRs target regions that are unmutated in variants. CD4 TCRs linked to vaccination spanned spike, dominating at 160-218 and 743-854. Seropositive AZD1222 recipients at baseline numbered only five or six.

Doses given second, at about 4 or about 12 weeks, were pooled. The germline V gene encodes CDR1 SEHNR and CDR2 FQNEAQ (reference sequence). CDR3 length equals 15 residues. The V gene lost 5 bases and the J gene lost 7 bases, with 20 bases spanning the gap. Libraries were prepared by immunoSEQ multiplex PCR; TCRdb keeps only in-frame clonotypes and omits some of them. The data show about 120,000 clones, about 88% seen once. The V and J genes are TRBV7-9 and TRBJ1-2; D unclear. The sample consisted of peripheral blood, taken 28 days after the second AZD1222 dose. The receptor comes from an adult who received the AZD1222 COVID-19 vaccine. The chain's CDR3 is CASSPTGRPPRGYTF. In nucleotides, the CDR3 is TGTGCCAGCAGCCCCACCGGACGGCCGCCGCGTGGCTACACCTTC.